Each of the 30 T cell receptor beta chains below was sequenced from the same sample in a study of beta chain features in type 1 diabetes. As every portion of the isolated RNA was reverse transcribed, the sequencing read expressed TCRB transcripts. Using immunoSEQ multiplex PCR, the repertoire was profiled, and TCRdb retains in-frame clones only, with some absent. The sample lists roughly 240,000 clones; approximately 14% were seen once. Source material: naive CD4+ T cells from blood. The receptors here all came from a woman in her 40s in good health.

This chain connects TRBV4-1 to TRBJ2-7; 9 positions agree with TRBD1. Germline lookup yields CDR1 MGHRA and CDR2 YSYEKL. V lost 3 bases, J lost 3 bases, and 9 bases stayed unmatched. The CDR3 sequence is 16 residues long. The DNA of the CDR3 is TGCGCCAGCAGCCACAATCTCCGGGACAGGGACTACGAGCAGTACTTC. It translates to CASSHNLRDRDYEQYF.

In this sample, this clone turned up a few times. The chain combines TRBV15 with TRBJ2-2; D is possibly TRBD2 (6 bases). The length of the CDR3 is 18 residues. Germline V gene lookup returns CDR1 LNHNV and CDR2 YYDKDF (reference sequence). Trimming shortened V by 3 bases and J by 1 base, and 18 bases separated the two germline ends. The CDR3 protein is CATSSPVRAGLNTGELFF. The CDR3 coding sequence is TGTGCCACCAGCAGTCCTGTACGGGCGGGATTGAACACCGGGGAGCTGTTTTTT.

The genes are TRBV5-1 and TRBJ1-1; perhaps TRBD1 as D (5 bases). CDR1 and CDR2 (germline): SGHRS, YFSETQ. The CDR3 totals 14 residues. V was clipped by 1 base and J by 3 bases, with 10 bases between them. CDR3 bases: TGCGCCAGCAGCTTGTCAGGGCTGGACACTGAAGCTTTCTTT. Protein product: CASSLSGLDTEAFF.

In this sample, this clone turned up a few times. The V gene is TRBV10-3, the J gene TRBJ2-7; D might be TRBD2 (7 bases). The germline gives CDR1 ENHRY, CDR2 SYGVKD. The CDR3 is 13 amino acids. V was shortened by 8 bases and J by 0 bases, with 11 bases between the two germline ends. In DNA form, the CDR3 reads TGTGCCATCGCGGGGGCAAGCTCCTACGAGCAGTACTTC. Protein sequence: CAIAGASSYEQYF.

The chain has TRBV12-5 and TRBJ2-7, with a tentative D call TRBD2 (6 bases). Germline V gene sequence: CDR1 LGHNT, CDR2 FRNRAP. The CDR3 runs to 17 residues. V lost 1 base to trimming and J lost 2 bases, with 18 bases between them. CDR3 bases: TGTGCTAGTGGTTTGGGGCAGGGACGCGGCGGGACCTACGAGCAGTACTTC. Translating gives CASGLGQGRGGTYEQYF.

This clone was counted between two and nine times. The J gene is TRBJ2-2, the V gene TRBV5-4; D is undetermined. The CDR3 contains 14 residues. Germline V gives CDR1 SGHNT, CDR2 YYREEE (reference sequence). Trimming took 0 bases from V and 3 from J, leaving 6 bases between them. The CDR3 is CASSLVRDTGELFF. The DNA of the CDR3 is TGTGCCAGCAGCTTGGTTCGGGACACCGGGGAGCTGTTTTTT.

The rearrangement joins TRBV19 to TRBJ2-2, with TRBD1 matching 7 bases. The CDR3 loop spans 14 amino acids. J lost 1 base, V lost 8 bases, and 4 bases had no gene match. Germline V gene lookup returns CDR1 LNHDA and CDR2 SQIVND (reference sequence). Here the CDR3 DNA reads TGTGCCAGTCGCTACAGGGGGAACACCGGGGAGCTGTTTTTT. As protein: CASRYRGNTGELFF.

Only a few counts were recorded for this clone. This sequence joins TRBV29-1 and TRBJ2-3, with D perhaps TRBD1 (6 bases). CDR1 is SQVTM, CDR2 ANQGSEA, per germline. This CDR3 comprises 15 residues. The V end was cut by 7 bases, the J end by 4 bases, with 21 bases between. CDR3 protein: CSAGRGFNLPDTQYF. CDR3 coding DNA: TGCAGCGCCGGAAGGGGGTTCAATCTCCCAGATACGCAGTATTTT.

The chain combines TRBV7-9 with TRBJ1-5, with TRBD1 matching 9 bases. Looked up from germline, CDR1 is SEHNR and CDR2 is FQNEAQ (reference sequence). CDR3 size: 17 residues. The junction had 7 bases not matched to a gene; V was cut back by 0 bases and J by 4 bases. CDR3 protein: CASSLARDRVENQPQHF. CDR3 sequence (DNA): TGTGCCAGCAGCTTAGCCCGGGACAGGGTCGAAAATCAGCCCCAGCATTTT. Full variable domain (rest looked up from reference TRBV7-9 and TRBJ1-5): DTGVSQNPRHKITKRGQNVTFRCDPISEHNRLYWYRQTLGQGPEFLTYFQNEAQLEKSRLLSDRFSAERPKGSFSTLEIQRTEQGDSAMYLCASSLARDRVENQPQHFGDGTRLSIL.

This clone was seen a few times. The chain joins TRBV7-2 to TRBJ2-5; D unclear. Germline V lookup: CDR1 SGHTA, CDR2 FQGNSA. Trimming took off 5 bases at V and 13 bases at J, with 17 bases between the two ends. The CDR3 length is 12 residues. The CDR3 protein is CASSQHPRLAYF. Written as DNA, the CDR3 is TGTGCCAGCAGCCAACATCCGAGACTGGCGTACTTC.

V usage is TRBV19 and J usage is TRBJ2-5; D unresolved. V dropped 1 base and J dropped 2 bases, with 8 bases sitting between them. The CDR3 loop spans 14 amino acids. Germline lookup yields CDR1 LNHDA and CDR2 SQIVND (reference sequence). The DNA of the CDR3 is TGTGCCAGTAGTATAGGCCGGAGTCAAGAGACCCAGTACTTC. Protein: CASSIGRSQETQYF.

This clone was detected only a few times. The CDR3 DNA reads as TGCAGCGTTGAAACCCAGGGGAAGGGCGAGCAGTACTTC. Protein product: CSVETQGKGEQYF. V is TRBV29-1 and J is TRBJ2-7; possibly TRBD1 for D (6 bases). CDR3 size: 13 residues. From germline, CDR1 is SQVTM and CDR2 ANQGSEA. V gave up 2 bases and J gave up 6 bases, with 14 bases separating them.

There are a few counts of this clone. V usage is TRBV7-9 and J usage is TRBJ1-1, with 7 bases matching TRBD1. The length of the CDR3 is 14 residues. J gave up 4 bases and V 0 bases, and 2 bases lay outside the gene matches. CDR1 SEHNR and CDR2 FQNEAQ come from the germline V gene (reference sequence). Written as DNA, the CDR3 is TGTGCCAGCAGCTTAGCGCAGGGGGGCACTGAAGCTTTCTTT. Its protein product is CASSLAQGGTEAFF.

The V and J genes are TRBV5-6 and TRBJ1-5; D is unclear. This CDR3 contains 16 residues. V lost 4 bases and J 1 base, leaving 15 bases between the germline ends. The V gene's germline CDR1 is SGHDT and CDR2 YYEEEE. The DNA of the CDR3 is TGTGCCAGCAGCCCGAGAGGGAGTGGGAGCAATCAGCCCCAGCATTTT. This gives the protein CASSPRGSGSNQPQHF.

This chain connects TRBV6-6 to TRBJ1-6, with a possible D match to TRBD1 (5 bases). Trimming removed 0 bases at V and 7 bases at J, with 10 bases between. This CDR3 region has 15 residues. Germline V lookup: CDR1 MNHNY, CDR2 SVGAGI (reference sequence). In DNA form, the CDR3 reads TGTGCCAGCAGTTACTCGGGTCAGGGAAATTCACCCCTCCACTTT. Translation: CASSYSGQGNSPLHF.

This clone was picked up a small number of times. V usage is TRBV11-2 and J usage is TRBJ2-3; TRBD2 matches at 8 bases. V gave up 5 bases and J gave up 2 bases; unmatched junction bases: 12. The CDR3 is 17 residues long. Germline-derived CDR1 and CDR2 are SGHAT and FQNNGV. CDR3 amino acids: CASSRPGSGGPTDTQYF. The CDR3 nucleotides are TGTGCCAGCAGCCGCCCGGGGAGCGGGGGACCCACAGATACGCAGTATTTT. Complete variable domain (other parts from reference TRBV11-2 and TRBJ2-3): EAGVAQSPRYKIIEKRQSVAFWCNPISGHATLYWYQQILGQGPKLLIQFQNNGVVDDSQLPKDRFSAERLKGVDSTLKIQPAKLEDSAVYLCASSRPGSGGPTDTQYFGPGTRLTVL.

Many counts were recorded for this clone. The V gene is TRBV14, the J gene TRBJ1-6, with D tentatively TRBD1 (5 bases). Per germline, CDR1 SGHDN and CDR2 FVKESK. This CDR3 region has 14 residues. V lost 1 base and J 9 bases, leaving 10 bases between the germline ends. The CDR3 reads CASSQGQSTSPLHF. The DNA of the CDR3 is TGTGCCAGCAGCCAAGGACAGTCTACTTCACCCCTCCACTTT.

This clone was found a few times. This chain connects TRBV11-2 to TRBJ2-7; 13 bases fit TRBD2. V shed 1 base, J shed 6 bases, and the junction held 0 bases outside the gene matches. The CDR3 runs 14 residues. Germline-derived CDR1 and CDR2 are SGHAT and FQNNGV. The CDR3 coding sequence is TGTGCCAGCAGCTTAGGGACTAGCGGGGGCGAGCAGTACTTC. Residues: CASSLGTSGGEQYF.

In its sample, this clone was seen a few times. The J gene is TRBJ2-7, the V gene TRBV7-9, with 11 bases identical to TRBD2. V gave up 5 bases and J gave up 7 bases; unmatched junction bases: 13. The CDR3 covers 16 residues. Germline-derived CDR1 and CDR2 are SEHNR and FQNEAQ (reference sequence). The CDR3 region is CASSRTGTSGFKEQYF. CDR3 sequence (DNA): TGTGCCAGCAGCCGAACCGGGACTAGCGGTTTCAAGGAGCAGTACTTC. The variable domain in full, with the rest retrieved from reference TRBV7-9 and TRBJ2-7, is DTGVSQNPRHKITKRGQNVTFRCDPISEHNRLYWYRQTLGQGPEFLTYFQNEAQLEKSRLLSDRFSAERPKGSFSTLEIQRTEQGDSAMYLCASSRTGTSGFKEQYFGPGTRLTVT.

The chain employs TRBV29-1 and TRBJ2-7; TRBD2 matches 9 bases. V dropped 4 bases and J dropped 3; count of bases not matched to a gene: 13. The CDR3 runs to 16 residues. Germline lookup yields CDR1 SQVTM and CDR2 ANQGSEA. DNA for the CDR3: TGCAGCGTTGGGCCCGGCGGGGGGGCGTACAACTACGAGCAGTACTTC. Protein: CSVGPGGGAYNYEQYF.

CDR3 loop: CASTEAASGPGEQYF. For the CDR3, the DNA is TGTGCCAGCACCGAAGCGGCTAGCGGGCCGGGGGAGCAGTACTTC. The rearrangement uses TRBV6-5 and TRBJ2-7, with 8 bases matching TRBD2. The CDR3 length is 15 residues. Germline-derived CDR1 and CDR2 are MNHEY and SVGAGI. With V trimmed by 7 bases and J by 7 bases, 15 bases remained unmatched.

The chain couples TRBV29-1 to TRBJ2-1, with TRBD1 identical over 7 bases. This CDR3 comprises 14 residues. Germline V gene sequence: CDR1 SQVTM, CDR2 ANQGSEA. V lost 6 bases to trimming and J lost 6 bases; unmatched junction nucleotides: 11. The CDR3 DNA reads TGCAGCGTCCAAGGGGGCAGGTCGTCCAATGAGCAGTTCTTC. It codes for CSVQGGRSSNEQFF.

Only a few counts were recorded for this clone. CDR3 coding DNA: TGTGCCAGCAGCCGGGGCGGGGCCGAAGAGACCCAGTACTTC. Protein sequence: CASSRGGAEETQYF. V is TRBV7-2 and J is TRBJ2-5; D might be TRBD2 (6 bases). There are 14 residues in the CDR3. V was cut by 5 bases and J by 3 bases, with 13 bases left in between. Germline CDR1 and CDR2: SGHTA and FQGNSA.

This sequence joins TRBV18 and TRBJ2-7; 10 bases are a match to TRBD2. Per germline, CDR1 KGHSH and CDR2 LQKENI. The CDR3 is made up of 14 amino acids. V lost 3 bases, J lost 6 bases, and 5 bases stayed unmatched. The CDR3: CASSPGTSVPEQYF. Written as DNA, the CDR3 is TGTGCCAGCTCACCTGGGACTAGCGTTCCCGAGCAGTACTTC.

This clone appeared a few times. The chain recombines TRBV25-1 with TRBJ1-1, with D unclear. The CDR3 is 14 amino acids. Per the germline V gene, CDR1 is MGHDK and CDR2 is SYGVNS. V lost 3 bases, J lost 0 bases, and 8 bases lay in between. CDR3 residues: CASSDVQMNTEAFF. The CDR3 DNA reads TGTGCCAGCAGTGATGTACAGATGAACACTGAAGCTTTCTTT.

This clone came up a few times. The gene calls are TRBV5-1 and TRBJ1-6, with 8 positions matching TRBD1. The V and J ends lost 1 base and 6 bases, in that order; junction bases with no gene match: 3. Germline V gene sequence: CDR1 SGHRS, CDR2 YFSETQ. There are 15 residues in the CDR3. The CDR3 DNA reads TGCGCCAGCAGCTTGACGACAGGGGTTAATTCACCCCTCCACTTT. Encoded protein: CASSLTTGVNSPLHF.

This clone was seen a handful of times. This sequence joins TRBV7-2 and TRBJ1-2, with D hard to call. CDR1 and CDR2 from the germline V gene are SGHTA and FQGNSA. This CDR3 has 14 residues. V dropped 0 bases and J dropped 2 bases, with 7 bases sitting between them. Here the CDR3 DNA reads TGTGCCAGCAGCTTAGCGCAACAGAACTATGGCTACACCTTC. Its translation is CASSLAQQNYGYTF.

The chain links TRBV13 to TRBJ2-7, with D possibly matching TRBD2 (5 bases). In germline, CDR1 is PRHDT, CDR2 FYEKMQ (reference sequence). The CDR3 length is 14 residues. V dropped 4 bases and J dropped 3 bases, with 13 bases sitting between them. The CDR3 loop reads CASSSRTGYYEQYF. The CDR3 nucleotides read TGTGCCAGCAGCTCCCGGACGGGATACTACGAGCAGTACTTC.

V is TRBV7-2 and J is TRBJ1-1; a weak D match, TRBD1 (6 bases). Trimming pared 2 bases from V and 6 bases from J, leaving 10 bases between. The CDR3 has 13 amino acids. Germline V gives CDR1 SGHTA, CDR2 FQGNSA. For the CDR3, the DNA is TGTGCCAGCAGCTTAACAGGGTTAGCTGAAGCTTTCTTT. This gives the protein CASSLTGLAEAFF.

V and J are TRBV5-4 and TRBJ2-3, with D possibly being TRBD2 (6 bases). The CDR3 length is 13 residues. Germline V lookup: CDR1 SGHNT, CDR2 YYREEE (reference sequence). V shed 2 bases and J shed 5 bases, with 9 bases lying between them. CDR3 sequence reads: CASSFGGLDTQYF. The CDR3 DNA follows: TGTGCCAGCAGCTTTGGGGGGTTAGATACGCAGTATTTT.